This TCR beta chain was recorded in a study of T cells in Graves' hyperthyroidism and ophthalmopathy. Amplification of TCR beta CDR3 regions used RNA as the template. The primer set for the first-round RT-PCR of the TCR CDR3 was HTBI. TCRdb called the multiplex PCR reads again in MiXCR, with one record for every CDR3 protein. The table includes about 380,000 distinct CDR3 sequences, about 13% detected once. Germline-derived CDR1 and CDR2 are SGHVS and FNYEAQ. V dropped 2 bases and J dropped 4; count of bases not matched to a gene: 7. This CDR3 has 17 residues. The receptor was derived from a man aged 25-45 years with Graves' hyperthyroidism that later progressed to Graves' ophthalmopathy. Sequenced input: blood. The rearrangement links TRBV7-6 to TRBJ2-1, with 11 bases identical to TRBD2. CDR3 nucleotide sequence: TGTGCCAGCAGCTTAATGACCGGGACTAGCGGTTACAATGAGCAGTTCTTC. Protein sequence: CASSLMTGTSGYNEQFF.